This entry lists 14 T cell receptor beta chains sequenced from one sample in a study of cytotoxic CD8 clonotypes in ibrutinib-treated CLL. The repertoire was sequenced with immunoSEQ multiplex PCR; TCRdb's copy has only in-frame clones and lacks some. The profile shows about 69,000 clones, 80% of them singletons. The sample was PBMCs, taken at disease progression, from a patient treated with ibrutinib. Receptor source: a human donor with chronic lymphocytic leukemia.

J is TRBJ2-7 and V is TRBV6-5, with a tentative D call TRBD1 (6 bases). This CDR3 has 16 amino acids. The V and J ends lost 0 bases and 0 bases respectively, with 12 bases between them. Germline CDR1 is MNHEY and CDR2 is SVGAGI. CDR3 DNA sequence: TGTGCCAGCAGTTACTCTGGGACAAGAAGCTCCTACGAGCAGTACTTC. This encodes CASSYSGTRSSYEQYF.

This rearrangement joins TRBV5-1 to TRBJ2-1; weak D call: TRBD1 (6 bases). The germline V gene encodes CDR1 SGHRS and CDR2 YFSETQ. Trimming stripped 7 bases from V and 5 bases from J, with 10 bases between. This CDR3 has 12 amino acids. For the CDR3, the DNA is TGCGCCAGCGAGGACAGAAACAATGAGCAGTTCTTC. Amino acid sequence: CASEDRNNEQFF.

This clone showed up just once. The gene calls are TRBV7-3 and TRBJ2-2; TRBD2 matches at 10 bases. V gave up 1 base and J gave up 6 bases; unmatched junction bases: 8. The CDR3 is 17 amino acids. The germline V gene has CDR1 SGHTA and CDR2 FQGTGA. The CDR3 region is CASSLMRAAGGSGELFF. The CDR3 DNA is TGTGCCAGCAGCTTAATGAGGGCAGCGGGAGGGTCCGGGGAGCTGTTTTTT.

The J gene is TRBJ2-3, the V gene TRBV7-9; D is undetermined. This CDR3 spans 15 amino acids. Germline values: CDR1 SEHNR, CDR2 FQNEAQ (reference sequence). The V end was cut by 2 bases, the J end by 2 bases, with 11 bases between. CDR3 bases: TGTGCCAGCAGCTTATTTAGGGATAACACAGATACGCAGTATTTT. Amino acids: CASSLFRDNTDTQYF. The full variable domain, in which reference TRBV7-9 and TRBJ2-3 provide the parts outside the CDR3, is DTGVSQNPRHKITKRGQNVTFRCDPISEHNRLYWYRQTLGQGPEFLTYFQNEAQLEKSRLLSDRFSAERPKGSFSTLEIQRTEQGDSAMYLCASSLFRDNTDTQYFGPGTRLTVL.

The chain employs TRBV25-1 and TRBJ2-5; D tentatively reads TRBD1 or TRBD2 (5 bases each). Matching the DNA end better, TRBJ2-7 makes the J call doubtful. In germline, CDR1 is MGHDK, CDR2 SYGVNS. This CDR3 region has 14 residues. The CDR3 DNA reads TGTGCCAGCAGTGACCCGGGACCGAGTCACGAGCAGTACTTC. It codes for CASSDPGPSHEQYF.

This clone has a handful of counts. This chain links TRBV19 with TRBJ2-1; D possibly matches TRBD1 or TRBD2 (6 bases each). V was shortened by 8 bases and J by 1 base, with 15 bases between the two germline ends. This CDR3 has 15 amino acids. The germline gives CDR1 LNHDA, CDR2 SQIVND (reference sequence). CDR3 in amino acids: CASGLGGRSYNEQFF. Written as DNA, the CDR3 is TGTGCCAGTGGTCTCGGGGGCCGGTCCTACAATGAGCAGTTCTTC.

The J gene is TRBJ2-7, the V gene TRBV27, with 8 nucleotides matching TRBD1. In germline, CDR1 is MNHEY, CDR2 SMNVEV (reference sequence). V lost 2 bases and J lost 2; bases outside the gene matches: 8. The CDR3 consists of 16 residues. CDR3 sequence reads: CASSLGTGWDTYEQYF. Here the CDR3 DNA reads TGTGCCAGCAGTTTAGGGACAGGTTGGGACACCTACGAGCAGTACTTC.

The chain has TRBV15 and TRBJ2-3, with D perhaps matching TRBD1 or TRBD2 (5 bases each). This CDR3 spans 18 amino acids. The V gene lost 5 bases and the J gene lost 1 base, with 22 bases spanning the gap. Germline-derived CDR1 and CDR2 are LNHNV and YYDKDF (reference sequence). CDR3 bases: TGTGCCACCAGCGGCGTCCGAGGGGAGTCAAGGGGCACAGATACGCAGTATTTT. Translated, it gives CATSGVRGESRGTDTQYF.

The chain is built from TRBV2 and TRBJ1-5; D might be TRBD1 (5 bases). V lost 6 bases and J 5 bases, leaving 8 bases between the germline ends. CDR1 is SNHLY, CDR2 FYNNEI, per germline. This CDR3 is built from 12 residues. The CDR3 reads CASRGLDQPQHF. The CDR3 bases are TGTGCCAGCAGGGGGCTCGATCAGCCCCAGCATTTT. The full variable domain, its missing parts supplied by reference TRBV2 and TRBJ1-5, is EPEVTQTPSHQVTQMGQEVILRCVPISNHLYFYWYRQILGQKVEFLVSFYNNEISEKSEIFDDQFSVERPDGSNFTLKIRSTKLEDSAMYFCASRGLDQPQHFGDGTRLSIL.

This chain connects TRBV14 to TRBJ1-2; D gene ambiguous. V lost 3 bases and J lost 4, with 15 bases in between. CDR3 size: 15 residues. The V gene's germline CDR1 is SGHDN and CDR2 FVKESK. The CDR3 nucleotides read TGTGCCAGCAGCCAGAGATTTCCAAGCGGCTATGGCTACACCTTC. It translates to CASSQRFPSGYGYTF.

For the CDR3, the DNA is TGTGCCAGCAGCTTATTTGGACAGCCCTACGAGCAGTACTTC. Translating gives CASSLFGQPYEQYF. The chain uses TRBV11-2 and TRBJ2-7; the D gene is possibly TRBD1 (6 bases). V lost 2 bases to trimming and J lost 2 bases, with 10 bases between them. This CDR3 comprises 14 residues. The V gene's germline CDR1 is SGHAT and CDR2 FQNNGV.

Comments on this clone: The junction and the germline gene differ at one end; a read error may be behind it. The V call is TRBV5-4, the J call TRBJ2-6; weak D call: TRBD2 (5 bases). Germline CDR1 reads SGHNT; CDR2 reads YYREEE (reference sequence). The CDR3 runs to 15 residues. CDR3 nucleotides: TGTGCCAGTAGCTTCGGGAACTCTGGGGCCAACGTCCTGACTTTC. It translates to CASSFGNSGANVLTF.

The chain uses TRBV5-3 and TRBJ1-5; D is undetermined. TRBV5-3 is an open reading frame whose function is uncertain. CDR3 length equals 14 residues. The V gene lost 5 bases and the J gene lost 7 bases, with 16 bases spanning the gap. CDR3 sequence: CARRWKTMEQPQHF. In DNA, the CDR3 is TGTGCCAGAAGGTGGAAGACAATGGAGCAGCCCCAGCATTTT.

The CDR3 sequence: CATSREGLRETQYF. The CDR3 DNA is TGTGCCACCAGCAGAGAGGGCCTTCGGGAGACCCAGTACTTC. The chain uses TRBV15 and TRBJ2-5, with no clear D. This CDR3 spans 14 amino acids. CDR1 is LNHNV, CDR2 YYDKDF, per germline (reference sequence). The V gene lost 0 bases and the J gene lost 5 bases, with 10 bases spanning the gap.